The 27 T cell receptor beta chains below come from one sample, sequenced in a study of PD-1 blockade in mismatch repair-deficient tumors. The repertoire was sequenced with immunoSEQ multiplex PCR; TCRdb's copy has only in-frame clones and lacks some. The data contain 10,000 or so clones, 90% to 95% of them seen just once; the ten biggest clones take up over 9.5%. Specified time point: roughly 10-day in vitro stimulation with candidate neoantigen peptide 3. Their specific antigens are unknown. Material: cells cultured in vitro, obtained from a patient treated with pembrolizumab. These receptors were obtained from an adult with mismatch repair-deficient cancer.

The chain combines TRBV7-9 with TRBJ2-1; the D gene is possibly TRBD2 (6 bases). V shed 5 bases and J shed 8 bases, with 16 bases lying between them. The CDR3 is 14 amino acids. Per germline, CDR1 SEHNR and CDR2 FQNEAQ (reference sequence). The CDR3: CASSPPGTGDEQFF. DNA of the CDR3: TGTGCCAGCAGCCCACCCGGGACTGGCGATGAGCAGTTCTTC.

The rearrangement uses TRBV5-4 and TRBJ1-5; 9 nucleotides line up with TRBD1. V lost 2 bases, J lost 9 bases, and 12 bases stayed unmatched. The CDR3 spans 16 residues. CDR1 and CDR2 from the germline V gene are SGHNT and YYREEE (reference sequence). This CDR3 reads CASSLAGQGGFGPQHF. In DNA form, the CDR3 reads TGTGCCAGCAGCTTAGCGGGACAGGGAGGCTTCGGGCCCCAGCATTTT. The entire variable domain, with the rest obtained from reference TRBV5-4 and TRBJ1-5, is as follows: ETGVTQSPTHLIKTRGQQVTLRCSSQSGHNTVSWYQQALGQGPQFIFQYYREEENGRGNFPPRFSGLQFPNYSSELNVNALELDDSALYLCASSLAGQGGFGPQHFGDGTRLSIL.

The gene calls are TRBV9 and TRBJ2-7; 7 bases map to TRBD1. This CDR3 has 14 amino acids. V was clipped by 1 base and J by 2 bases; unmatched bases: 3. Germline V gene sequence: CDR1 SGDLS, CDR2 YYNGEE. The CDR3: CASSVQGVPYEQYF. Here the CDR3 DNA reads TGTGCCAGCAGCGTACAGGGGGTTCCCTACGAGCAGTACTTC.

The CDR3 DNA is TGCAGCGTTGAGGGGAACGAGCAGTACTTC. Protein product: CSVEGNEQYF. The genes are TRBV29-1 and TRBJ2-7; no reliable D call. Deletions cut 3 bases from V and 5 bases from J, with 5 bases between. Germline values: CDR1 SQVTM, CDR2 ANQGSEA. The CDR3 is made up of 10 amino acids.

V is TRBV10-3 and J is TRBJ2-7, with a tentative D call TRBD2 (5 bases). V was pared by 0 bases and J by 4 bases, with 10 bases between. The CDR3 runs 14 residues. Germline V gene sequence: CDR1 ENHRY, CDR2 SYGVKD. CDR3: CAISESMRTYEQYF. The CDR3 region has the DNA TGTGCCATCAGTGAGTCCATGCGGACTTACGAGCAGTACTTC.

As DNA, the CDR3 is TGTGCCAGCATCCAGGGTAGACTAGCGGAGTACAATGAGCAGTTCTTC. It encodes CASIQGRLAEYNEQFF. The chain is built from TRBV5-4 and TRBJ2-1; 9 bases line up with TRBD2. The CDR3 runs 16 residues. Germline V CDR1 and CDR2: SGHNT, YYREEE (reference sequence). The junction had 11 bases not matched to a gene; V was cut back by 6 bases and J by 4 bases.

The CDR3 DNA sequence: TGTGCCACTACGGCGACTAGCGGGAGGCTGGTCGGGGAGCTGTTTTTT. It codes for CATTATSGRLVGELFF. The J gene is TRBJ2-2, the V gene TRBV27, with 13 positions matching TRBD2. CDR1 is MNHEY and CDR2 is SMNVEV in the germline V gene (reference sequence). There are 16 residues in the CDR3. Losses at the gene ends were 10 bases for V and 7 bases for J; bases not matched to a gene: 12.

The V call is TRBV19, the J call TRBJ1-6; 7 bases fit TRBD1. The CDR3 runs to 13 residues. The germline V gene has CDR1 LNHDA and CDR2 SQIVND (reference sequence). Germline trimming cut 10 bases from V and 7 bases from J; bases unmatched to any gene: 7. CDR3 DNA: TGTGCCACACAGGGACAGCCGAATTCACCCCTCCACTTT. Protein product: CATQGQPNSPLHF. Based on the CDR3 plus reference TRBV19 and TRBJ1-6, the full variable domain is DGGITQSPKYLFRKEGQNVTLSCEQNLNHDAMYWYRQDPGQGLRLIYYSQIVNDFQKGDIAEGYSVSREKKESFPLTVTSAQKNPTAFYLCATQGQPNSPLHFGNGTRLTVT.

This rearrangement joins TRBV30 to TRBJ2-7; D uncertain. Germline V gene data show CDR1 as GTSNPN and CDR2 as SVGIG (reference sequence). Trimming took 0 bases from V and 0 from J, leaving 6 bases between them. The CDR3 covers 13 residues. CDR3 sequence: CAWSVGSSYEQYF. The CDR3, as DNA: TGTGCCTGGAGTGTCGGGTCCTCCTACGAGCAGTACTTC.

The chain couples TRBV11-2 to TRBJ2-3; 8 bases are a match to TRBD2. V trimming: 4 bases; J trimming: 6 bases; junction bases outside the gene matches: 9. The CDR3 sequence is 15 residues long. Germline values: CDR1 SGHAT, CDR2 FQNNGV. CDR3 DNA sequence: TGTGCCAGCAGCTCAAAAGCGGGAGAGCTGGATACGCAGTATTTT. As protein: CASSSKAGELDTQYF.

The DNA of the CDR3 is TGTGCCAGCAGGTCAGGGGGACCTAAGACTGAAGCTTTCTTT. It translates to CASRSGGPKTEAFF. This chain joins TRBV27 and TRBJ1-1; 7 bases match TRBD1. V dropped 6 bases and J dropped 5; count of bases not matched to a gene: 9. This CDR3 contains 14 residues. The germline gives CDR1 MNHEY, CDR2 SMNVEV (reference sequence).

Details on this clone: The junction does not match germline at one end; this may be a read error. J is TRBJ1-2 and V is TRBV27, with 10 positions matching TRBD1. The CDR3 is made up of 17 amino acids. Germline V gene data show CDR1 as MNHEY and CDR2 as SMNVEV (reference sequence). The CDR3 reads CASSLSPGQGVNYGYTF. The DNA of the CDR3 is TGTGCCAGCAGCTTATCCCCCGGACAGGGGGTCAACTATGGCTACACCTTC.

The DNA of the CDR3 is TGCGCCAGCACTGGTACTAGCGGGTTCACAGATACGCAGTATTTT. Translating gives CASTGTSGFTDTQYF. The V and J genes are TRBV5-1 and TRBJ2-3; 9 bases fit TRBD2. The CDR3 is 15 residues long. Per germline, CDR1 SGHRS and CDR2 YFSETQ. V dropped 6 bases and J dropped 2; count of bases not matched to a gene: 7. Full variable domain (rest looked up from reference TRBV5-1 and TRBJ2-3): KAGVTQTPRYLIKTRGQQVTLSCSPISGHRSVSWYQQTPGQGLQFLFEYFSETQRNKGNFPGRFSGRQFSNSRSEMNVSTLELGDSALYLCASTGTSGFTDTQYFGPGTRLTVL.

V usage is TRBV30 and J usage is TRBJ1-1, with D unresolved. Germline V gene lookup returns CDR1 GTSNPN and CDR2 SVGIG (reference sequence). Trimming shortened V by 0 bases and J by 8 bases, and 7 bases separated the two germline ends. This CDR3 comprises 11 residues. Written as DNA, the CDR3 is TGTGCCTGGAGTGTAGTCAGGGAAGCTTTCTTT. This translates into CAWSVVREAFF.

The CDR3 DNA is TGTGCCAGCCTTAGCGGAGGAGTTGGCACCGGGGAGCTGTTTTTT. Translating it yields CASLSGGVGTGELFF. The rearrangement links TRBV18 to TRBJ2-2; D might be TRBD2 (6 bases). The CDR3 is 15 residues long. The ends were cut back, 8 bases at V and 4 bases at J, with 17 bases in the middle. Germline V gene sequence: CDR1 KGHSH, CDR2 LQKENI.

The gene calls are TRBV9 and TRBJ2-3, with D perhaps TRBD2 (6 bases). The germline CDR1 and CDR2 sequences are SGDLS and YYNGEE. The CDR3 is 17 amino acids. Trimming pared 0 bases from V and 2 bases from J, leaving 16 bases between. CDR3 amino acids: CASSVALGSSFTDTQYF. CDR3 nucleotides: TGTGCCAGCAGCGTAGCTCTCGGGAGTTCCTTCACAGATACGCAGTATTTT. Full variable domain (remainder filled in from reference TRBV9 and TRBJ2-3): DSGVTQTPKHLITATGQRVTLRCSPRSGDLSVYWYQQSLDQGLQFLIQYYNGEERAKGNILERFSAQQFPDLHSELNLSSLELGDSALYFCASSVALGSSFTDTQYFGPGTRLTVL.

The sample holds one count of this clone. The rearrangement joins TRBV6-1 to TRBJ2-1, with D uncertain. Deletions cut 4 bases from V and 1 base from J, with 8 bases between. Germline values: CDR1 MNHNS, CDR2 SASEGT. There are 14 residues in the CDR3. The CDR3 here is CASSAGASYNEQFF. The CDR3 coding sequence is TGTGCCAGCAGTGCTGGCGCTTCCTACAATGAGCAGTTCTTC.

The chain joins TRBV5-6 to TRBJ1-1; the D is unclear. The CDR3 contains 14 residues. Germline lookup yields CDR1 SGHDT and CDR2 YYEEEE. With 0 bases removed from V and 5 bases from J, the gap between germline ends came to 11 bases. This chain's CDR3 is CASSLATVGTEAFF. The CDR3 DNA reads as TGTGCCAGCAGCTTGGCCACAGTTGGGACTGAAGCTTTCTTT.

This clone has a single count. CDR3 sequence: CASSLTSGIYEQYF. DNA for the CDR3: TGTGCCAGCAGCTTAACTAGCGGGATCTACGAGCAGTACTTC. This chain connects TRBV7-9 to TRBJ2-7; 10 bases fit TRBD2. The CDR3 totals 14 residues. Germline lookup yields CDR1 SEHNR and CDR2 FQNEAQ (reference sequence). J was trimmed by 3 bases and V by 2 bases; bases with no gene match: 1.

This clone was observed a few times. CDR3 sequence: CASSLYNEQFF. The CDR3 coding sequence is TGTGCCAGCAGCCTGTACAATGAGCAGTTCTTC. V is TRBV9 and J is TRBJ2-1; no firm D call. The germline V gene has CDR1 SGDLS and CDR2 YYNGEE. V lost 4 bases, J lost 4 bases, and 3 bases lay in between. The CDR3 contains 11 residues.

This chain connects TRBV9 to TRBJ1-1, with TRBD1 matching 7 bases. The CDR3 has 13 amino acids. Germline assignment: CDR1 SGDLS and CDR2 YYNGEE. The junction had 5 bases not matched to a gene; V was cut back by 3 bases and J by 6 bases. The CDR3 nucleotides read TGTGCCAGCAGCGGAGGGACAGACCCTGAAGCTTTCTTT. Translated, it gives CASSGGTDPEAFF.

The V and J genes are TRBV19 and TRBJ2-5, with 7 bases lining up with TRBD1. Germline V gives CDR1 LNHDA, CDR2 SQIVND (reference sequence). This CDR3 has 13 residues. After removal of 6 bases from V and 5 bases from J, the junction contained 6 bases not matched to a gene. CDR3 nucleotides: TGTGCCAGTAGCGACAGGGTGGGGGAGACCCAGTACTTC. Its translation is CASSDRVGETQYF.

The gene calls are TRBV5-1 and TRBJ2-7, with TRBD2 identical over 13 bases. The V and J ends lost 4 bases and 5 bases, in that order; junction bases with no gene match: 6. Germline lookup yields CDR1 SGHRS and CDR2 YFSETQ. The CDR3 totals 15 residues. CDR3 sequence (DNA): TGCGCCAGCAGCCAACTAGCGGGAGGGGGGAACGAGCAGTACTTC. Amino acids: CASSQLAGGGNEQYF. Full variable domain (remainder filled in from reference TRBV5-1 and TRBJ2-7): KAGVTQTPRYLIKTRGQQVTLSCSPISGHRSVSWYQQTPGQGLQFLFEYFSETQRNKGNFPGRFSGRQFSNSRSEMNVSTLELGDSALYLCASSQLAGGGNEQYFGPGTRLTVT.

The chain employs TRBV27 and TRBJ2-1; TRBD2 might be the D (6 bases). CDR1 is MNHEY and CDR2 is SMNVEV in the germline V gene (reference sequence). V lost 2 bases and J 6 bases, leaving 14 bases between the germline ends. CDR3 length: 15 amino acids. DNA of the CDR3: TGTGCCAGCAGTTTACCGGGACTTTCTTTCAATGAGCAGTTCTTC. As protein: CASSLPGLSFNEQFF.

The rearrangement uses TRBV5-1 and TRBJ2-2; 9 bases map to TRBD2. J gave up 3 bases and V 4 bases, and 7 bases lay outside the gene matches. Looked up from germline, CDR1 is SGHRS and CDR2 is YFSETQ. This CDR3 region has 16 residues. CDR3 in amino acids: CASSPVIAGDTGELFF. The DNA for the CDR3 is TGCGCCAGCAGCCCTGTGATAGCGGGAGACACCGGGGAGCTGTTTTTT.

This chain connects TRBV25-1 to TRBJ2-2; 8 nucleotides match TRBD2. Per the germline V gene, CDR1 is MGHDK and CDR2 is SYGVNS. CDR3 size: 15 residues. Trimming took 5 bases from V and 1 from J; bases not matched to a gene: 3. CDR3 sequence reads: CASSLAGQNTGELFF. In DNA form, the CDR3 reads TGTGCCAGCAGTTTAGCGGGGCAGAACACCGGGGAGCTGTTTTTT.

The chain employs TRBV27 and TRBJ1-2; D remains ambiguous. From germline, CDR1 is MNHEY and CDR2 SMNVEV (reference sequence). V was clipped by 7 bases and J by 2 bases, with 11 bases between them. The CDR3 runs 13 residues. CDR3 sequence reads: CASKLGGNYGYTF. CDR3 nucleotides: TGTGCCAGCAAACTGGGAGGGAACTATGGCTACACCTTC.